The sample holds a few counts of the clone carrying this TCR beta chain. Its antigen is currently unknown. Every isolated RNA sample was fully reverse transcribed, so sequencing captured expressed TCRB transcripts. Here immunoSEQ multiplex PCR was the method, and the copy in TCRdb shows in-frame clones only, minus some. The sample lists roughly 400,000 clones, approximately 15% occurring once. The data originate from a study of beta chain features in type 1 diabetes. As for the study in general: Sorted cells numbering over 95,000,000 were examined across all samples. Regarding the study as a whole: Shortening that was moderate but significant affected the TCRB CDR3s of Type 1 diabetes patients in all four CD4+ subsets. A possible short-template PCR bias applies equally to patients and controls.

Germline V gene data show CDR1 as SEHNR and CDR2 as FQNEAQ (reference sequence). CDR3 length: 14 residues. V lost 3 bases, J lost 5 bases, and 11 bases lay in between. This clonotype originated in a man aged 30 to 45 in good health. The sequencing sample was made of naive CD4+ T cells from blood. This sequence joins TRBV7-9 and TRBJ1-5, with unresolved D. CDR3 sequence (DNA): TGTGCCAGCAGCTTTTCCTCCGGGGATCAGCCCCAGCATTTT. Protein product: CASSFSSGDQPQHF.